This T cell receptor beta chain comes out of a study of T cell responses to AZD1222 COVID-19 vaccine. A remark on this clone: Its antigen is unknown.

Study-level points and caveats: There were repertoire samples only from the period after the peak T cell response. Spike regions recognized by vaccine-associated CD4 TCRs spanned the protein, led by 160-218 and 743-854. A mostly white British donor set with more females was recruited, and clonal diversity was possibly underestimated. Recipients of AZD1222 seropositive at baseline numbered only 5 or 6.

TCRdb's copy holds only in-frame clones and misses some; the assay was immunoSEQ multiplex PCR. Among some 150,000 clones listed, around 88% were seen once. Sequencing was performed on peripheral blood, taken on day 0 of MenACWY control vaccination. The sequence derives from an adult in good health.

The CDR3 sequence: CASSPRTSGSYEQYF. In nucleotides, the CDR3 is TGTGCCAGCAGCCCCCGGACTAGCGGGAGTTATGAGCAGTACTTC. The chain employs TRBV11-3 and TRBJ2-7, with 13 bases that match TRBD2. The CDR3 loop spans 15 amino acids. V lost 5 bases, J lost 7 bases, and 8 bases stayed unmatched. Germline assignment: CDR1 SGHNT and CDR2 YENEEA. The whole variable domain, filled in from reference TRBV11-3 and TRBJ2-7, reads EAGVVQSPRYKIIEKKQPVAFWCNPISGHNTLYWYLQNLGQGPELLIRYENEEAVDDSQLPKDRFSAERLKGVDSTLKIQPAELGDSAVYLCASSPRTSGSYEQYFGPGTRLTVT.